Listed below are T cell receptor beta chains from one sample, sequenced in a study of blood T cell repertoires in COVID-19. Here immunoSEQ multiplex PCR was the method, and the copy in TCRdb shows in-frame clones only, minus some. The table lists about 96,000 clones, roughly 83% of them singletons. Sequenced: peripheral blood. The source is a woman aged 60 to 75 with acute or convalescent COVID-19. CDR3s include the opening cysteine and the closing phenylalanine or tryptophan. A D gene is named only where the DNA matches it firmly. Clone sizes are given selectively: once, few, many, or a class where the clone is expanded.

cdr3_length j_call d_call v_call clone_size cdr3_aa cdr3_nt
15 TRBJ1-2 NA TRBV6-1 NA CASSEYGRDGGGYTF TGTGCCAGCAGTGAATATGGCAGGGACGGGGGTGGCTACACCTTC
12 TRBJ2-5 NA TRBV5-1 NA CASSRQEETQYF TGCGCCAGCAGCCGACAGGAAGAGACCCAGTACTTC
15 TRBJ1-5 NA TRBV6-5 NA CATLRTEAGNQPQHF TGTGCCACCCTTAGGACGGAGGCGGGCAATCAGCCCCAGCATTTT
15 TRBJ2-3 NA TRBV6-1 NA CASSEQGQLTDTQYF TGTGCCAGCAGTGAACAAGGACAGCTCACAGATACGCAGTATTTT
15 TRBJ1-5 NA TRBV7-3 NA CASSHARGGYQPQHF TGTGCCAGCAGCCACGCCAGGGGAGGGTATCAGCCCCAGCATTTT
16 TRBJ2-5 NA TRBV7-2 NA CASSLAFGGRRETQYF TGTGCCAGCAGCTTAGCGTTCGGGGGAAGAAGGGAGACCCAGTACTTC
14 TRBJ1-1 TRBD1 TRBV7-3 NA CASSPGTGSTEAFF TGTGCCAGCAGTCCCGGGACAGGGAGCACTGAAGCTTTCTTT
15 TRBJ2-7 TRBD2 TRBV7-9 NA CASSHTSGVSYEQYF TGTGCCAGCAGCCATACTAGCGGGGTATCCTACGAGCAGTACTTC
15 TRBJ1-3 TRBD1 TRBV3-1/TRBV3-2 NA CASGQGSGSGNTIYF TGTGCCAGCGGACAGGGCTCAGGCTCTGGAAACACCATATATTTT
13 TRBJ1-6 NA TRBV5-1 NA CASRTDYNSPLHF TGCGCCAGCAGGACAGATTATAATTCACCCCTCCACTTT
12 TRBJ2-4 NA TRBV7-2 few CASSLDRSIQYF TGTGCCAGCAGCTTAGATCGTAGCATTCAGTACTTC
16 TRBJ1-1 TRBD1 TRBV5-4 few CASSWGQGRLNTEAFF TGTGCCAGCAGCTGGGGACAGGGACGCTTGAACACTGAAGCTTTCTTT
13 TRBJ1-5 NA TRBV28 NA CASSLEGSQPQHF TGTGCCAGCAGTTTAGAGGGTTCGCAGCCCCAGCATTTT
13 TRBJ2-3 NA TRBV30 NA CAWKVRGADTQYF TGTGCCTGGAAAGTGCGGGGAGCAGATACGCAGTATTTT
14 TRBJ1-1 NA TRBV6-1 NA CASSERTVNTEAFF TGTGCCAGCAGTGAAAGGACAGTTAACACTGAAGCTTTCTTT
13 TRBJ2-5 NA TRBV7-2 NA CASRQWAWETQYF TGTGCCAGCAGACAATGGGCGTGGGAGACCCAGTACTTC
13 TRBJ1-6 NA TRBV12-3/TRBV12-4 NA CASSLNEGAPLHF TGTGCCAGCAGTTTAAATGAGGGGGCACCCCTCCACTTT
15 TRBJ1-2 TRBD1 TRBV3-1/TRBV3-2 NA CASSQTYRDRAGYTF TGTGCCAGCAGCCAGACCTACCGGGACAGGGCTGGCTACACCTTC
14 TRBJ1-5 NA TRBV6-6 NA CASSYEGVNQPQHF TGTGCCAGCAGTTACGAGGGGGTGAATCAGCCCCAGCATTTT
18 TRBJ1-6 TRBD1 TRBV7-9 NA CASRKLGTGSSYNSPLHF TGTGCCAGCCGGAAACTGGGGACAGGGAGCTCCTATAATTCACCCCTCCACTTT
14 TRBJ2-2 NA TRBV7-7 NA CASSSSGQTGELFF TGTGCTAGCAGCTCCAGCGGTCAGACCGGGGAGCTGTTTTTT
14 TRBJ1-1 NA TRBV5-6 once CASSLDSYYTEAFF TGTGCCAGCAGCTTGGACAGCTATTACACTGAAGCTTTCTTT
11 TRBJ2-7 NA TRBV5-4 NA CASSSSFEQYF TGTGCCAGCAGCTCTAGTTTCGAGCAGTACTTC
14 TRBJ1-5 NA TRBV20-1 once CSASGRIGDQPQHF TGCAGTGCTAGTGGGCGGATCGGCGATCAGCCCCAGCATTTT
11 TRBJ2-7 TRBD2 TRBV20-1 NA CSARPGLEQYF TGCAGTGCTAGGCCGGGACTAGAGCAGTACTTC
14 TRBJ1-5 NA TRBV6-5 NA CASSTGFVNQPQHF TGTGCCAGCAGTACAGGGTTCGTTAATCAGCCCCAGCATTTT
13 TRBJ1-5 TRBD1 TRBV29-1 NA CSASDRGNQPQHF TGCAGCGCTTCGGACAGGGGGAATCAGCCCCAGCATTTT
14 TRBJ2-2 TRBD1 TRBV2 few CASCWTGTTGELFF TGTGCCAGCTGCTGGACAGGGACCACCGGGGAGCTGTTTTTT
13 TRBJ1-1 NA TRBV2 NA CASTGWEGTEAFF TGTGCCAGCACGGGGTGGGAAGGGACTGAAGCTTTCTTT
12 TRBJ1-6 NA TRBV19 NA CASSIWASPLHF TGTGCCAGTAGTATATGGGCTTCACCCCTCCACTTT
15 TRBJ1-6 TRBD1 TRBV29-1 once CSVVLRGQGVSPLHF TGCAGCGTCGTTCTTAGAGGACAGGGTGTGTCACCCCTCCACTTT
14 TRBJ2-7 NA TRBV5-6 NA CASSLGQGLREQYF TGTGCCAGCAGCTTGGGGCAGGGGTTGAGGGAGCAGTACTTC
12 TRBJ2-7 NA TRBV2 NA CASRLEDYEQYF TGTGCCAGCAGACTAGAGGACTACGAGCAGTACTTC
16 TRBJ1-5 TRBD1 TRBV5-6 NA CASSLEGTGDNQPQHF TGTGCCAGCAGCTTGGAAGGGACAGGGGACAATCAGCCCCAGCATTTT
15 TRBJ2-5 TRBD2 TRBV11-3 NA CASLWGGLIQETQYF TGTGCCAGCTTGTGGGGGGGACTCATACAAGAGACCCAGTACTTC
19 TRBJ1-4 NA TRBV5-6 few CASSLRVGRLWTTNEKLFF TGTGCCAGCAGCTTGAGGGTCGGAAGACTATGGACAACTAATGAAAAACTGTTTTTT
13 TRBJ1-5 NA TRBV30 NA CAWSNRANQPQHF TGTGCCTGGAGTAACAGGGCGAATCAGCCCCAGCATTTT
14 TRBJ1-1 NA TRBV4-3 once CASSQGNRNTEAFF TGCGCCAGCAGCCAAGGAAACAGGAACACTGAAGCTTTCTTT
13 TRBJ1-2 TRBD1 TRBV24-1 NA CATSEPGQEAFTF TGTGCCACCAGTGAACCAGGACAGGAAGCATTCACCTTC
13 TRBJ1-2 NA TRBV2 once CASKIEAPYGYTF TGTGCCAGCAAGATCGAAGCTCCATATGGCTACACCTTC
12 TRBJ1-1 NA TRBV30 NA CAWKRENTEAFF TGTGCCTGGAAACGGGAGAACACTGAAGCTTTCTTT
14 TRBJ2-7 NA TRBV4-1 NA CASSDRRVTYEQYF TGCGCCAGCAGCGACAGGCGTGTCACCTACGAGCAGTACTTC
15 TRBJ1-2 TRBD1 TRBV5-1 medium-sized CASSLGQGFDYGYTF TGCGCCAGCAGCTTGGGACAGGGGTTCGACTATGGCTACACCTTC
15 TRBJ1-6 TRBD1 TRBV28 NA CAAAGQGAYNSPLHF TGTGCCGCCGCAGGACAGGGCGCCTATAATTCACCCCTCCACTTT
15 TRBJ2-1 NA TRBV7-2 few CASSGGDGSYNEQFF TGTGCCAGCAGCGGCGGGGACGGCTCCTACAATGAGCAGTTCTTC
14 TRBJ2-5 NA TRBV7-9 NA CASSLATELGAQYF TGTGCCAGCAGCTTAGCCACTGAGCTAGGAGCCCAGTACTTC
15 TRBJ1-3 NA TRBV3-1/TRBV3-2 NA CASSHIQGYRNTIYF TGTGCCAGCAGCCATATCCAGGGCTATCGGAACACCATATATTTT
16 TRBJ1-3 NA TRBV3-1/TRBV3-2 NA CASSQGTGYAGNTIYF TGTGCCAGCAGCCAAGGAACAGGGTACGCCGGAAACACCATATATTTT
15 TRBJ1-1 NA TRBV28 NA CASSNAGRLGTEAFF TGTGCCAGTAGCAATGCGGGGCGTTTAGGTACTGAAGCTTTCTTT
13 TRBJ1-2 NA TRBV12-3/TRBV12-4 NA CASSLIRSSGYTF TGTGCCAGCAGTTTAATCCGGAGCTCTGGCTACACCTTC
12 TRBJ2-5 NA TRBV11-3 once CASKGRGKTQYF TGTGCCAGCAAGGGCAGGGGAAAGACCCAGTACTTC
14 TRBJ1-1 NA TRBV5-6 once CTSSLVRAGTEAFF TGTACCAGCAGCTTGGTTAGGGCAGGGACTGAAGCTTTCTTT
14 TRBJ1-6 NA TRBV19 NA CASSITMPNSPLHF TGTGCCAGTAGTATTACTATGCCTAATTCACCCCTCCACTTT
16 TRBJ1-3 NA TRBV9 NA CASSAGGSHSGNTIYF TGTGCCAGCAGCGCTGGCGGAAGCCACTCTGGAAACACCATATATTTT
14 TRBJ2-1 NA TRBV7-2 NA CASSLGGRYNEQFF TGTGCCAGCAGCTTAGGGGGGCGTTACAATGAGCAGTTCTTC
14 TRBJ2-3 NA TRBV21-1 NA CASSKAGLSDTQYF TGTGCCAGCAGCAAAGCGGGGCTTTCAGATACGCAGTATTTT
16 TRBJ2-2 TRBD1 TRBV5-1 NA CASSGIQGARTGELFF TGCGCCAGCAGCGGAATACAGGGGGCGAGGACCGGGGAGCTGTTTTTT
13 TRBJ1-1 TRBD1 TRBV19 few CASQGGRRPWAFF TGTGCCAGTCAAGGGGGCCGGCGCCCCTGGGCTTTCTTT